This record covers a single T cell receptor beta chain. The repertoire was sequenced with immunoSEQ multiplex PCR; TCRdb's copy has only in-frame clones and lacks some. The profile covers about 350,000 clones, with more than 75% appearing a single time and less than 3.5% taken by the ten largest. The V gene end was trimmed by 7 bases and the J gene end by 0 bases; junction bases not matched to a gene: 6. In germline, CDR1 is SQVTM, CDR2 ANQGSEA. The CDR3 has 14 residues. The sample originates from a study of blood T cell repertoires in COVID-19. About the research overall: From the United States, Italy and Spain came samples of acute and convalescent COVID-19.

The receptor was derived from a woman under 30 who had recovered from COVID-19. The sequencing sample was made of peripheral blood. V gene TRBV29-1 combines with J gene TRBJ2-1, with 7 bases identical to TRBD2. This chain's CDR3 is CSALGLSSYNEQFF. The DNA of the CDR3 is TGCAGCGCCCTGGGACTAAGCTCCTACAATGAGCAGTTCTTC.